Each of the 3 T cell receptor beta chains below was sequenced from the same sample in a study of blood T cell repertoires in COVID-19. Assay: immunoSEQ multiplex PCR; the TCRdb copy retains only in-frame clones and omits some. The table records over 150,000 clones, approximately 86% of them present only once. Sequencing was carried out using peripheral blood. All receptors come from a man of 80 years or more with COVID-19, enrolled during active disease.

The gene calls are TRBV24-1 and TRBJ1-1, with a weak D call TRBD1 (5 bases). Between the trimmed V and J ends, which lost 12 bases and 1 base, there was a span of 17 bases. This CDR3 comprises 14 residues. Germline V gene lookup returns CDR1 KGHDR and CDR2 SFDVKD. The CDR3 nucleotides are TGTGCCTCCCGCTCTTCCGACAGGAACACTGAAGCTTTCTTT. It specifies CASRSSDRNTEAFF.

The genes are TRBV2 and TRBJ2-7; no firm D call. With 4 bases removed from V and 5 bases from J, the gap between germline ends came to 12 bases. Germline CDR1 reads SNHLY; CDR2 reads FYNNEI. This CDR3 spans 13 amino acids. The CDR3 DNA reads TGTGCCAGCAGTGTGGTCAGAACCAACGAGCAGTACTTC. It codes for CASSVVRTNEQYF.

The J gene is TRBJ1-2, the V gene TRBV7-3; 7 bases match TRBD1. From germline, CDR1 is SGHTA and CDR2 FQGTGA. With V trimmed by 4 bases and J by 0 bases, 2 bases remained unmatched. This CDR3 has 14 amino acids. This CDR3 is CASSSTGTNYGYTF. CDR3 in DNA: TGTGCCAGCAGCTCGACAGGGACTAACTATGGCTACACCTTC. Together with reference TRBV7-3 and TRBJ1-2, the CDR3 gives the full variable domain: GAGVSQTPSNKVTEKGKYVELRCDPISGHTALYWYRQSLGQGPEFLIYFQGTGAADDSGLPNDRFFAVRPEGSVSTLKIQRTERGDSAVYLCASSSTGTNYGYTFGSGTRLTVV.